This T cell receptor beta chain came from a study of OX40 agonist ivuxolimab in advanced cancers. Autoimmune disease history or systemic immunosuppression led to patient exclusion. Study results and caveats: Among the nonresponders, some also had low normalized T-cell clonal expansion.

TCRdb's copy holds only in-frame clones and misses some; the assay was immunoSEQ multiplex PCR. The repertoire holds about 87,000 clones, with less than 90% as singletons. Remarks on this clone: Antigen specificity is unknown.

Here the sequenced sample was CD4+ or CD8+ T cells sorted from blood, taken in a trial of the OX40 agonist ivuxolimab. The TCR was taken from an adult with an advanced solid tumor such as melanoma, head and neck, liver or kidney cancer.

The CDR3 protein is CASMGGQPNTGELFF. The CDR3 nucleotides are TGCGCCAGCATGGGAGGACAGCCGAACACCGGGGAGCTGTTTTTT. The gene calls are TRBV5-1 and TRBJ2-2; D may correspond to TRBD1 or TRBD2 (6 bases each). This CDR3 has 15 amino acids. V gave up 6 bases and J gave up 0 bases, with 12 bases separating them. Germline lookup yields CDR1 SGHRS and CDR2 YFSETQ.